This T cell receptor (beta chain) was sequenced during a study of T cells in Graves' hyperthyroidism and ophthalmopathy. Study information: Peripheral blood was drawn at first diagnosis, prior to all treatment.

This clonotype was seen many times. J gave up 2 bases and V 8 bases, and 8 bases lay outside the gene matches. This CDR3 comprises 14 residues. Germline CDR1 is MRHNA and CDR2 is SNTAGT. The CDR3 regions of TCR beta were amplified from RNA transcripts. First-round RT-PCR targeting the TCR CDR3 was performed with the HTBI primer set. Using its own MiXCR run on the multiplex PCR reads, TCRdb lists one record per CDR3 protein. The table records some 620,000 distinct CDR3 sequences, 15% to 20% of them present only once. This clonotype was sampled from a woman aged 25 to 39 with Graves' hyperthyroidism. The J gene is TRBJ1-2, the V gene TRBV6-4; TRBD1 agrees at 7 bases. Sequenced material: blood. The CDR3 region is CASRVPQGNYGYTF. For the CDR3, the DNA is TGTGCCAGCCGAGTACCACAGGGGAACTATGGCTACACCTTC.